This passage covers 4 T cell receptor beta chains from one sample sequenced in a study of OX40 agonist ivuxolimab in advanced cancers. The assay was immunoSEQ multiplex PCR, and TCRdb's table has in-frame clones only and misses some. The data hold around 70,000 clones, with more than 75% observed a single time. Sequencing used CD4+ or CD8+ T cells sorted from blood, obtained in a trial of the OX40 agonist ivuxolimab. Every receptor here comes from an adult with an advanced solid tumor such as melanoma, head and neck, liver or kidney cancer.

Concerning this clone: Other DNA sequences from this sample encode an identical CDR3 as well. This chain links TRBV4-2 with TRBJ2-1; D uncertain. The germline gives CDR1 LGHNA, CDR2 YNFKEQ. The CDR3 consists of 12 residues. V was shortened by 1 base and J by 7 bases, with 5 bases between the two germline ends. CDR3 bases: TGTGCCAGCAGCCAAGCGGGTAATGAGCAGTTCTTC. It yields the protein CASSQAGNEQFF.

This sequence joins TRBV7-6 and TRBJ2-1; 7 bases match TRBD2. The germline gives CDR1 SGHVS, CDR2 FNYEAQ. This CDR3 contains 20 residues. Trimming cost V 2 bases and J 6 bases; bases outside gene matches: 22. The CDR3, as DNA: TGTGCCAGCAGCTTACGTGGAGAGGCTGGCGGGAGTGGAAACGGCAATGAGCAGTTCTTC. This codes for CASSLRGEAGGSGNGNEQFF.

CDR3 sequence: CASSLNSGSNEKLFF. The DNA for the CDR3 is TGTGCCAGCAGCTTAAATTCGGGTTCTAATGAAAAACTGTTTTTT. V is TRBV7-9 and J is TRBJ1-4; D unclear. CDR3 length equals 15 residues. Trimming pared 2 bases from V and 3 bases from J, leaving 10 bases between. Germline loops: CDR1 SEHNR, CDR2 FQNEAQ (reference sequence).

CDR3 sequence: CASSLASGSGNTIYF. The CDR3 DNA is TGCGCCAGCAGCTTGGCCTCAGGCTCTGGAAACACCATATATTTT. The chain has TRBV5-1 and TRBJ1-3; D gene ambiguous. Trimming cost V 0 bases and J 0 bases, with 7 bases left between them. CDR1 is SGHRS and CDR2 is YFSETQ in the germline V gene. The CDR3 has 15 amino acids.